This T cell receptor (beta chain) emerged from a study of CD8 T cells in Susac syndrome. About 0.5 to 1 ug RNA was reverse transcribed with random hexamers. TCRdb independently ran MiXCR on the immunoSEQ multiplex PCR reads; one entry per CDR3 protein. The profile shows around 220,000 distinct CDR3 sequences, 92% of them singletons. The CDR3 length is 13 residues. Trimming at V came to 2 bases and at J to 9 bases, leaving 3 bases not matched to a gene. Germline CDR1 and CDR2: SEHNR and FQNEAQ (reference sequence). Sequencing used CD8+ T cells from PBMCs. This TCR was sampled from a human donor with multiple sclerosis. The V call is TRBV7-9, the J call TRBJ2-1; TRBD2 agrees at 8 bases. As DNA, the CDR3 is TGTGCCAGCAGCTTACGGGAGGGTAGTGAGCAGTTCTTC. Its translation: CASSLREGSEQFF.